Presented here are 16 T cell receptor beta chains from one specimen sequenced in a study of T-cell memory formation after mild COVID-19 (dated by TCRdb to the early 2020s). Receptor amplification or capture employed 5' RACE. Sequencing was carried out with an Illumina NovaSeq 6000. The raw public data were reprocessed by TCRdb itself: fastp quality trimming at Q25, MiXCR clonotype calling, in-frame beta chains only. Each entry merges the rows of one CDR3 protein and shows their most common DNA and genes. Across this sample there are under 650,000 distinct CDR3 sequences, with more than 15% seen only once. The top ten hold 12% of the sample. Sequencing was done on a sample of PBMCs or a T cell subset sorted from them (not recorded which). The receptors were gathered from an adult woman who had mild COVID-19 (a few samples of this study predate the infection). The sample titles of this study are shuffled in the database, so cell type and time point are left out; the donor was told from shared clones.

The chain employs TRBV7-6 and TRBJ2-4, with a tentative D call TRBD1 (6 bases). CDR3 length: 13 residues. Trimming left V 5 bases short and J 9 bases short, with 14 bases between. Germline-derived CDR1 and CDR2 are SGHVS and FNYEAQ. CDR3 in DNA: TGTGCCAGCAGCCCGGGACACGGGCTCATTCAGTACTTC. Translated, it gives CASSPGHGLIQYF.

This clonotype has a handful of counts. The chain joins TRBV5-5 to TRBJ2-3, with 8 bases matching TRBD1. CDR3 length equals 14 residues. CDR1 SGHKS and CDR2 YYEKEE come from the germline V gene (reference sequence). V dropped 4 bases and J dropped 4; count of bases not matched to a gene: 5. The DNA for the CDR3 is TGTGCCAGCAGCGGAGGACAGGGTTCAGATACGCAGTATTTT. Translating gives CASSGGQGSDTQYF.

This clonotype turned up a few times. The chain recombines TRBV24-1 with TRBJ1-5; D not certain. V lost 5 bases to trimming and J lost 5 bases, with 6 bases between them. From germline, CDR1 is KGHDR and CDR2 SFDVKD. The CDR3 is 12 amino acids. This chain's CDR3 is CATSGIDQPQHF. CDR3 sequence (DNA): TGTGCCACCAGTGGTATCGATCAGCCCCAGCATTTT.

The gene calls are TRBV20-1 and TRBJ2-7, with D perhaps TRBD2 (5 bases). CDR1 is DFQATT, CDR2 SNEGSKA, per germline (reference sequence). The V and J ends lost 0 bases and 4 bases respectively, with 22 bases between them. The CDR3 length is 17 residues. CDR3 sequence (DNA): TGCAGTGCTAGAGATCCCAGGCCTGCTAGCCCCTTTTACGAGCAGTACTTC. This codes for CSARDPRPASPFYEQYF.

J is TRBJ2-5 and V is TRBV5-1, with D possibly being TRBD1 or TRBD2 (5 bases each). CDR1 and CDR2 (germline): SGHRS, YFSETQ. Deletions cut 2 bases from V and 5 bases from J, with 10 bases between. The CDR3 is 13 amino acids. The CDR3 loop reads CASSLKGSETQYF. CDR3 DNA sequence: TGCGCCAGCAGCTTAAAGGGGAGCGAGACCCAGTACTTC.

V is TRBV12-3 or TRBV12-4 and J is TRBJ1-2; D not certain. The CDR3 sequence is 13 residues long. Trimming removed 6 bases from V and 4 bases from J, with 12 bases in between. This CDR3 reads CASRSQSSYGYTF. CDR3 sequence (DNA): TGTGCCAGCAGGTCACAGAGCTCCTATGGCTACACCTTC.

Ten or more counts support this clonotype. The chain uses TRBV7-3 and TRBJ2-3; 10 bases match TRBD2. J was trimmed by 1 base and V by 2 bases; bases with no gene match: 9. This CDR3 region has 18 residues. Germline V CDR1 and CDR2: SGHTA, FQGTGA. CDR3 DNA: TGTGCCAGCAGCTTATTGGCTAGCGGGGGAGGCGGCACAGATACGCAGTATTTT. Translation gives CASSLLASGGGGTDTQYF.

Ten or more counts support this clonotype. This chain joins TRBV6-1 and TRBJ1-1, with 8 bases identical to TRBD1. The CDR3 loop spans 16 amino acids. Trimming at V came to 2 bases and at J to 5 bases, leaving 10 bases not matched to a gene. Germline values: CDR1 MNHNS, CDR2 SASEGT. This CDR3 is CASSESQGAGWTEAFF. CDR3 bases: TGTGCCAGCAGTGAATCGCAGGGGGCCGGTTGGACTGAAGCTTTCTTT.

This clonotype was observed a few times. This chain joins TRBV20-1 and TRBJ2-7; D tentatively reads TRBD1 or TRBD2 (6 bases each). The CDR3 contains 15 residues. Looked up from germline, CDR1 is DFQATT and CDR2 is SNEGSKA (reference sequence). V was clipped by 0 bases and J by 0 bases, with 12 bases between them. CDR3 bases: TGCAGTGCTAGAGATTTGGGGGGCCTCTCCTACGAGCAGTACTTC. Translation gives CSARDLGGLSYEQYF.

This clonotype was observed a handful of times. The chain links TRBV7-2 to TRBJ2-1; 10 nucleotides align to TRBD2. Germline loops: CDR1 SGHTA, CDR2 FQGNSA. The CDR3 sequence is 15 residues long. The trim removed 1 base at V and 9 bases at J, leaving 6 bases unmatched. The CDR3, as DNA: TGTGCCAGCAGCTTAGAACTAGCGGGGAAGGGTGAGCAGTTCTTC. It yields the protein CASSLELAGKGEQFF.

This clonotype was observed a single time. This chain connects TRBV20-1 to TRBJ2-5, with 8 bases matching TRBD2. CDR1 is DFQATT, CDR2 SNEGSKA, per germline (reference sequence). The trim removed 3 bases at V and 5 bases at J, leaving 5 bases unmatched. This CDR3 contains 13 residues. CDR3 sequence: CSASPGGPETQYF. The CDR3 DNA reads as TGCAGTGCTAGCCCGGGGGGGCCGGAGACCCAGTACTTC.

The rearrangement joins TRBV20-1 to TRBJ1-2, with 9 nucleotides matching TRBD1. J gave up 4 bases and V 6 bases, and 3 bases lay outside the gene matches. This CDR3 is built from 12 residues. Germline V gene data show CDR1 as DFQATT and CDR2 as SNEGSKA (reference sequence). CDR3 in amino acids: CSATGQGYGYTF. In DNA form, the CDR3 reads TGCAGTGCGACGGGACAGGGCTATGGCTACACCTTC.

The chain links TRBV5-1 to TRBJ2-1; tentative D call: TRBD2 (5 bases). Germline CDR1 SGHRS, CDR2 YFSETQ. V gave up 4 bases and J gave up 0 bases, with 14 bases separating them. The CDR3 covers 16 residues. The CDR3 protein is CASSPVGESSYNEQFF. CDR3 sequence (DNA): TGCGCCAGCAGCCCGGTGGGAGAGAGCTCCTACAATGAGCAGTTCTTC.

The CDR3 region is CAGLLRDTQYF. CDR3 in DNA: TGTGCCGGCCTACTCAGAGATACGCAGTATTTT. The chain has TRBV7-9 and TRBJ2-3; D gene unclear. In germline, CDR1 is SEHNR, CDR2 FQNEAQ (reference sequence). This CDR3 is built from 11 residues. Trimming pared 11 bases from V and 5 bases from J, leaving 11 bases between.

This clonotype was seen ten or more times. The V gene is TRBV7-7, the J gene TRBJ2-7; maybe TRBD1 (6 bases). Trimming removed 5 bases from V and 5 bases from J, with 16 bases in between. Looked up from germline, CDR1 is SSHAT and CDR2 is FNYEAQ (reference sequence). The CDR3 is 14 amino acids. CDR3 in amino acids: CASSPGAGVHEQYF. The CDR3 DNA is TGTGCCAGCAGCCCAGGCGCAGGGGTCCACGAGCAGTACTTC.

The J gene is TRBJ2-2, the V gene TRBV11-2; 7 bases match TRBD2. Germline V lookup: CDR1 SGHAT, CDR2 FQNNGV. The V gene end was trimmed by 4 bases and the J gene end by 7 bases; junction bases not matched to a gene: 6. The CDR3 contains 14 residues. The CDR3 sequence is CASSSAGRNGELFF. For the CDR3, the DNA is TGTGCCAGCAGCTCAGCCGGGAGGAACGGGGAGCTGTTTTTT.